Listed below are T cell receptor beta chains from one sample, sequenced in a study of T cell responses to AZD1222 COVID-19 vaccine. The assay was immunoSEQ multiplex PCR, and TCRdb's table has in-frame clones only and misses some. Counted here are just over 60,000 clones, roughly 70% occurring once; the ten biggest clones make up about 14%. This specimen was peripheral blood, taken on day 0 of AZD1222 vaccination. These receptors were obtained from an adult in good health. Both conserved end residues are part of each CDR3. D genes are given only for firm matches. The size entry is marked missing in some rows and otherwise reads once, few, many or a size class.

CDR3 DNA: TGCGCCAGCAGTGAGGGGCAGAGCAGCACAGATACGCAGTATTTT; CDR3 protein: CASSEGQSSTDTQYF; V gene: TRBV10-2; J gene: TRBJ2-3; clone size: NA; D gene: NA
CDR3 DNA: TGTGCCAGCAGTCCCAACGAAGGGCTAGCGGGGACTGAGCAGTTCTTC; CDR3 protein: CASSPNEGLAGTEQFF; V gene: TRBV6-6; J gene: TRBJ2-1; clone size: NA; D gene: TRBD2
CDR3 DNA: TGTGCCAGCAGTACCGCAGGACAGGGTTACTCCTACGAGCAGTACTTC; CDR3 protein: CASSTAGQGYSYEQYF; V gene: TRBV6-2/TRBV6-3; J gene: TRBJ2-7; clone size: NA; D gene: TRBD1
CDR3 DNA: TGTGCCAGCTCGGAGGGGAATCAGCCCCAGCATTTT; CDR3 protein: CASSEGNQPQHF; V gene: TRBV6-5; J gene: TRBJ1-5; clone size: few; D gene: NA
CDR3 DNA: TGTGCCAGCAGCTTACAAGCGGTGGTTGACACAGATACGCAGTATTTT; CDR3 protein: CASSLQAVVDTDTQYF; V gene: TRBV13; J gene: TRBJ2-3; clone size: NA; D gene: NA
CDR3 DNA: TGTGCCAGTAGCAGTCTAGCCAAAAACATTCAGTACTTC; CDR3 protein: CASSSLAKNIQYF; V gene: TRBV2; J gene: TRBJ2-4; clone size: NA; D gene: NA
CDR3 DNA: TGTGCCAGCGTGGCGCCTGGGGCCAACGTCCTGACTTTC; CDR3 protein: CASVAPGANVLTF; V gene: TRBV3-1/TRBV3-2; J gene: TRBJ2-6; clone size: NA; D gene: NA
CDR3 DNA: TGCGCCAGCAGCCTCCCCGACCGAGGGGGCCGCTCTGGAAACACCATATATTTT; CDR3 protein: CASSLPDRGGRSGNTIYF; V gene: TRBV5-1; J gene: TRBJ1-3; clone size: NA; D gene: TRBD1
CDR3 DNA: TGTGCCAGCAGTGCCGGACAGGGGAAAATTGAAAAACTGTTTTTT; CDR3 protein: CASSAGQGKIEKLFF; V gene: TRBV2; J gene: TRBJ1-4; clone size: NA; D gene: TRBD1
CDR3 DNA: TGTGCCAGCTCACCCCCTTCACTAAATGAGCAGTTCTTC; CDR3 protein: CASSPPSLNEQFF; V gene: TRBV18; J gene: TRBJ2-1; clone size: once; D gene: NA
CDR3 DNA: TGTGCCAGCTCACCGCTTGACAGGGAAGGTGAGACCCAGTACTTC; CDR3 protein: CASSPLDREGETQYF; V gene: TRBV18; J gene: TRBJ2-5; clone size: few; D gene: TRBD1
CDR3 DNA: TGCGCCAGCAGCTTGCAGACAGGGGGTAATTCACCCCTCCACTTT; CDR3 protein: CASSLQTGGNSPLHF; V gene: TRBV5-1; J gene: TRBJ1-6; clone size: NA; D gene: TRBD1
CDR3 DNA: TGTGCCAGCTTTATAACTGGGGGTTCACCCCTCCACTTT; CDR3 protein: CASFITGGSPLHF; V gene: TRBV12-3/TRBV12-4; J gene: TRBJ1-6; clone size: NA; D gene: NA
CDR3 DNA: TGTGCCAGCAGCTCCGGGACACTATACGAGCAGTACTTC; CDR3 protein: CASSSGTLYEQYF; V gene: TRBV28; J gene: TRBJ2-7; clone size: NA; D gene: NA
CDR3 DNA: TGTGCCAGCAGTTACGTTCGGGGACGGTTAAACTATGGCTACACCTTC; CDR3 protein: CASSYVRGRLNYGYTF; V gene: TRBV6-5; J gene: TRBJ1-2; clone size: NA; D gene: NA
CDR3 DNA: TGTGCCAGCAGTTACTCGACGTCACTAGCGGAAGCCAAAAACATTCAGTACTTC; CDR3 protein: CASSYSTSLAEAKNIQYF; V gene: TRBV6-2/TRBV6-3; J gene: TRBJ2-4; clone size: NA; D gene: TRBD2
CDR3 DNA: TGTGCCAGCAGTTCCGGACAGGGGCTAGAGACCCAGTACTTC; CDR3 protein: CASSSGQGLETQYF; V gene: TRBV28; J gene: TRBJ2-5; clone size: once; D gene: TRBD1
CDR3 DNA: TGCGCCAGCAGCCAAGACCCGCAGGGGTCCTACAATGAGCAGTTCTTC; CDR3 protein: CASSQDPQGSYNEQFF; V gene: TRBV4-1; J gene: TRBJ2-1; clone size: NA; D gene: NA
CDR3 DNA: TGTGCCAGCAGACAGGGGGCCAGCAATCAGCCCCAGCATTTT; CDR3 protein: CASRQGASNQPQHF; V gene: TRBV7-8; J gene: TRBJ1-5; clone size: NA; D gene: TRBD1
CDR3 DNA: TGTGCCAGTAGTATTGGAACAGGCAGGATGAGCACTGAAGCTTTCTTT; CDR3 protein: CASSIGTGRMSTEAFF; V gene: TRBV19; J gene: TRBJ1-1; clone size: NA; D gene: NA
CDR3 DNA: TGTGCCAGCACCCTTCAGGCACAGGGACGTAGCACAGATACGCAGTATTTT; CDR3 protein: CASTLQAQGRSTDTQYF; V gene: TRBV27; J gene: TRBJ2-3; clone size: once; D gene: NA
CDR3 DNA: TGTGCCAGCAGTTTATCCGGCGCCCTAGGCTACGAGCAGTACTTC; CDR3 protein: CASSLSGALGYEQYF; V gene: TRBV28; J gene: TRBJ2-7; clone size: NA; D gene: NA
CDR3 DNA: TGTGCCAGCAGCGCCGGGCCATGGGAGCAGTACTTC; CDR3 protein: CASSAGPWEQYF; V gene: TRBV12-3/TRBV12-4; J gene: TRBJ2-7; clone size: NA; D gene: NA
CDR3 DNA: TGTGCCAGCAGTTACTCGGCGGGGGCCCACGGAGAGACCCAGTACTTC; CDR3 protein: CASSYSAGAHGETQYF; V gene: TRBV6-6; J gene: TRBJ2-5; clone size: NA; D gene: NA
CDR3 DNA: TGTGCCAGCAGTGCAGCTACCGGGACAGGGGGTGGCTACACCTTC; CDR3 protein: CASSAATGTGGGYTF; V gene: TRBV28; J gene: TRBJ1-2; clone size: NA; D gene: TRBD1
CDR3 DNA: TGTGCCAGCGGGTGGGGGCAAGTTTATGGTTACGAGCAGTACTTC; CDR3 protein: CASGWGQVYGYEQYF; V gene: TRBV2; J gene: TRBJ2-7; clone size: NA; D gene: NA
CDR3 DNA: TGTGCCAGCAGCCCCCGGACTAGCGGGTATAATGAGCAGTTCTTC; CDR3 protein: CASSPRTSGYNEQFF; V gene: TRBV7-8; J gene: TRBJ2-1; clone size: few; D gene: TRBD2
CDR3 DNA: TGCAGCGTTGAAGAACGCGGTGACTCCTACAATGAGCAGTTCTTC; CDR3 protein: CSVEERGDSYNEQFF; V gene: TRBV29-1; J gene: TRBJ2-1; clone size: NA; D gene: NA
CDR3 DNA: TGTGCCAGCAGTGTCCCCGAGAACACTGAAGCTTTCTTT; CDR3 protein: CASSVPENTEAFF; V gene: TRBV2; J gene: TRBJ1-1; clone size: NA; D gene: NA
CDR3 DNA: TGTGCCAGTAGTTCCGGGTTACCCCAAGGAAACACCATATATTTT; CDR3 protein: CASSSGLPQGNTIYF; V gene: TRBV19; J gene: TRBJ1-3; clone size: NA; D gene: NA
CDR3 DNA: TGCAGCGTTGAAGTTATGACAAGCCTAAGCACAGATACGCAGTATTTT; CDR3 protein: CSVEVMTSLSTDTQYF; V gene: TRBV29-1; J gene: TRBJ2-3; clone size: NA; D gene: NA
CDR3 DNA: TGTGCCAGCTCACCAGCCACCGCGAACACCGGGGAGCTGTTTTTT; CDR3 protein: CASSPATANTGELFF; V gene: TRBV18; J gene: TRBJ2-2; clone size: NA; D gene: NA
CDR3 DNA: TGTGCCAGCAGCCCATGGGGACCAGGGTCCGGAAACACCATATATTTT; CDR3 protein: CASSPWGPGSGNTIYF; V gene: TRBV3-1/TRBV3-2; J gene: TRBJ1-3; clone size: NA; D gene: NA
CDR3 DNA: TGTGCCAGCAGCGTTGGACAGGTAAACAATGAGCAGTTCTTC; CDR3 protein: CASSVGQVNNEQFF; V gene: TRBV27; J gene: TRBJ2-1; clone size: NA; D gene: TRBD1
CDR3 DNA: TGTGCCAGCTCACTCAGTTGGGGTGGGGACAATCAGCCCCAGCATTTT; CDR3 protein: CASSLSWGGDNQPQHF; V gene: TRBV18; J gene: TRBJ1-5; clone size: NA; D gene: NA
CDR3 DNA: TGTGCCAGCAGCTCGGGACTGACTGGGGATGAGCAGTACTTC; CDR3 protein: CASSSGLTGDEQYF; V gene: TRBV7-9; J gene: TRBJ2-7; clone size: NA; D gene: NA
CDR3 DNA: TGTGCCAGCAGCGCACTAGCGGGCAACAATGAGCAGTTCTTC; CDR3 protein: CASSALAGNNEQFF; V gene: TRBV13; J gene: TRBJ2-1; clone size: NA; D gene: TRBD2
CDR3 DNA: TGCGCCAGCAGCTTGGTGGCGGGGGGAGGGTACAATGAGCAGTTCTTC; CDR3 protein: CASSLVAGGGYNEQFF; V gene: TRBV5-1; J gene: TRBJ2-1; clone size: NA; D gene: TRBD2
CDR3 DNA: TGTGCCAGCAGCCGAACACTGGAGAGGGATACGCAGTATTTT; CDR3 protein: CASSRTLERDTQYF; V gene: TRBV5-4; J gene: TRBJ2-3; clone size: NA; D gene: NA
CDR3 DNA: TGTGCCAGCAGCCAACCGGGACAGGGGGATCAGCCCCAGCATTTT; CDR3 protein: CASSQPGQGDQPQHF; V gene: TRBV3-1/TRBV3-2; J gene: TRBJ1-5; clone size: NA; D gene: TRBD1
CDR3 DNA: TGCAGCGTTCTAAGCGGGGGGGCCCAAGAGACCCAGTACTTC; CDR3 protein: CSVLSGGAQETQYF; V gene: TRBV29-1; J gene: TRBJ2-5; clone size: NA; D gene: TRBD2
CDR3 DNA: TGTGCCTGGAATTCCGGGCCCACTGAAGCTTTCTTT; CDR3 protein: CAWNSGPTEAFF; V gene: TRBV30; J gene: TRBJ1-1; clone size: NA; D gene: NA
CDR3 DNA: TGTGCCAGCAGTGAGGGGGTCCCGAACACCGGGGAGCTGTTTTTT; CDR3 protein: CASSEGVPNTGELFF; V gene: TRBV6-2/TRBV6-3; J gene: TRBJ2-2; clone size: NA; D gene: NA
CDR3 DNA: TGTGCCACGAACAGGGGGCGGACAGATACGCAGTATTTT; CDR3 protein: CATNRGRTDTQYF; V gene: TRBV15; J gene: TRBJ2-3; clone size: once; D gene: TRBD1
CDR3 DNA: TGTGCCAGCAGCCAACTTCGGAGGACAGGGGGCAATGAGCAGTTCTTC; CDR3 protein: CASSQLRRTGGNEQFF; V gene: TRBV3-1/TRBV3-2; J gene: TRBJ2-1; clone size: NA; D gene: TRBD1
CDR3 DNA: TGTGCCAGCAGTTTCACCAGGACAGAAAAAGCTTTCTTT; CDR3 protein: CASSFTRTEKAFF; V gene: TRBV11-2; J gene: TRBJ1-1; clone size: few; D gene: NA
CDR3 DNA: TGTGCCAGCAGCCAACAGGGAGTAGATGGCTACACCTTC; CDR3 protein: CASSQQGVDGYTF; V gene: TRBV3-1/TRBV3-2; J gene: TRBJ1-2; clone size: NA; D gene: NA
CDR3 DNA: TGTGCCAGCAGCGGAGGGTATAGCAATCAGCCCCAGCATTTT; CDR3 protein: CASSGGYSNQPQHF; V gene: TRBV7-8; J gene: TRBJ1-5; clone size: once; D gene: NA
CDR3 DNA: TGTGCCAGCAGCGTAGCCCCTGCGGGGGGGGGCGGGGAGCTGTTTTTT; CDR3 protein: CASSVAPAGGGGELFF; V gene: TRBV9; J gene: TRBJ2-2; clone size: NA; D gene: TRBD2
CDR3 DNA: TGTGCCAGCTCACACCTGACAGGGGTAAGACTCTACGAGCGGGGGGTATGGACAGATACGCAGTATTTT; CDR3 protein: CASSHLTGVRLYERGVWTDTQYF; V gene: TRBV18; J gene: TRBJ2-3; clone size: few; D gene: NA
CDR3 DNA: TGTGCCGCCGGACAGGGTATAACAGATACGCAGTATTTT; CDR3 protein: CAAGQGITDTQYF; V gene: TRBV24-1; J gene: TRBJ2-3; clone size: NA; D gene: TRBD1
CDR3 DNA: TGTGCCAGCAGCCCCCGGACCGACCCGAGCACTGAAGCTTTCTTT; CDR3 protein: CASSPRTDPSTEAFF; V gene: TRBV7-9; J gene: TRBJ1-1; clone size: medium-sized; D gene: NA
CDR3 DNA: TGTGCCAGCAGTTTTGGGGGGCCAAGCGAGCAGTACTTC; CDR3 protein: CASSFGGPSEQYF; V gene: TRBV28; J gene: TRBJ2-7; clone size: NA; D gene: NA
CDR3 DNA: TGCGCCAGCAGCCAGGGCCATAGCATGGCCTACGAGCAGTACTTC; CDR3 protein: CASSQGHSMAYEQYF; V gene: TRBV4-3; J gene: TRBJ2-7; clone size: few; D gene: NA
CDR3 DNA: TGCGCCAGCAGCCCCACTAGCGGGGGGTTAAATGAGCAGTTCTTC; CDR3 protein: CASSPTSGGLNEQFF; V gene: TRBV4-3; J gene: TRBJ2-1; clone size: few; D gene: TRBD2